This is a list of T cell receptor beta chains from one sample in a study of cytomegalovirus exposure and HLA in healthy donors. Libraries were prepared by immunoSEQ multiplex PCR; TCRdb keeps only in-frame clonotypes and omits some of them. The repertoire holds some 70,000 clones, around 97% seen once, with over 2% in the top ten. Sequenced sample: PBMCs. The receptors were sampled from a man aged 18-30 years in good health and CMV-seronegative. CDR3s include the opening cysteine and the closing phenylalanine or tryptophan.

V: TRBV6-5; J: TRBJ2-7; CDR3: CASRDDRASYEQYF
V: TRBV30; J: TRBJ1-3; CDR3: CAWTRTGSYSGNTIYF
V: TRBV2; J: TRBJ2-3; CDR3: CASSRTGTDTQYF
V: TRBV5-1; J: TRBJ1-2; CDR3: CASSFRTGGYGYTF
V: TRBV10-3; J: TRBJ2-7; CDR3: CAIEQGAGEQYF
V: TRBV7-6; J: TRBJ2-2; CDR3: CASSSTRWTGELFF
V: TRBV4-1; J: TRBJ1-6; CDR3: CASSGGTGYSPLHF
V: TRBV27; J: TRBJ2-7; CDR3: CASSPGTGTDEQYF
V: TRBV6-5; J: TRBJ1-6; CDR3: CASSYSPQHRLHF
V: TRBV6-6; J: TRBJ1-2; CDR3: CASSPRTGEVYGYTF
V: TRBV7-2; J: TRBJ1-1; CDR3: CASSLRPRGFHTEAFF
V: TRBV6-1; J: TRBJ1-1; CDR3: CASSGQPTEAFF
V: TRBV19; J: TRBJ2-1; CDR3: CASSIYAGGNNEQFF
V: TRBV9; J: TRBJ2-5; CDR3: CASSVSDRYQETQYF
V: TRBV19; J: TRBJ1-5; CDR3: CASSITGNQPQHF
V: TRBV19; J: TRBJ2-3; CDR3: CASSITGLADITDTQYF
V: TRBV6-5; J: TRBJ2-6; CDR3: CASSTLSGANVLTF
V: TRBV5-8; J: TRBJ2-6; CDR3: CASSFGQRYLGANVLTF
V: TRBV7-9; J: TRBJ2-5; CDR3: CASSASIGRGRMGTQYF
V: TRBV29-1; J: TRBJ1-2; CDR3: CSVDPKTGANYGYTF
V: TRBV11-1; J: TRBJ2-7; CDR3: CASSLAMGAEQYF
V: TRBV7-9; J: TRBJ1-1; CDR3: CASSFIRGGLSNTEAFF
V: TRBV19; J: TRBJ1-2; CDR3: CASSSWTGIRGGYTF
V: TRBV6-1; J: TRBJ1-2; CDR3: CASSQTGYYGYTF
V: TRBV15; J: TRBJ1-2; CDR3: CATSSGTPLYGYTF
V: TRBV5-6; J: TRBJ1-1; CDR3: CASSPRDRLNTEAFF
V: TRBV27; J: TRBJ2-2; CDR3: CASSYINTGELFF
V: TRBV5-4; J: TRBJ1-2; CDR3: CASSFSRDTSNYGYTF
V: TRBV6-1; J: TRBJ2-1; CDR3: CASSGTSVGGEQFF
V: TRBV6-4; J: TRBJ2-3; CDR3: CASSDSADTQYF
V: TRBV19; J: TRBJ2-1; CDR3: CASSIPYNEQFF
V: TRBV29-1; J: TRBJ1-1; CDR3: CSAGQMNTEAFF
V: TRBV9; J: TRBJ2-7; CDR3: CASSQSPRGEQYF
V: TRBV6-5; J: TRBJ1-2; CDR3: CASRDRVLRGYTF
V: TRBV15; J: TRBJ1-5; CDR3: CATSRVSQPQHF
V: TRBV5-1; J: TRBJ2-7; CDR3: CASSPGLAGTIEYF
V: TRBV5-6; J: TRBJ1-1; CDR3: CASSPWTGAKNTEAFF
V: TRBV9; J: TRBJ2-5; CDR3: CASSVSYQETQYF
V: TRBV15; J: TRBJ2-1; CDR3: CATSREIGVYNEQFF
V: TRBV15; J: TRBJ1-3; CDR3: CATSRDKGDYSGNTIYF
V: TRBV5-6; J: TRBJ2-1; CDR3: CASSLETGAPRNEQFF
V: TRBV5-1; J: TRBJ1-5; CDR3: CASSRTGDSNQPQHF
V: TRBV10-3; J: TRBJ1-2; CDR3: CAISESRGLYGYTF
V: TRBV19; J: TRBJ1-4; CDR3: CASSPPLGGLAANEKLFF
V: TRBV9; J: TRBJ2-7; CDR3: CASSVAPTGTGVYEQYF
V: TRBV29-1; J: TRBJ1-1; CDR3: CSVLLTLNTEAFF
V: TRBV19; J: TRBJ2-1; CDR3: CASSIRYGNEQFF
V: TRBV10-1; J: TRBJ2-1; CDR3: CASSEGGQFAHNEQFF
V: TRBV6-5; J: TRBJ1-2; CDR3: CASKGLNYGYTF
V: TRBV6-6; J: TRBJ1-5; CDR3: CASVREGQASNQPQHF
V: TRBV7-9; J: TRBJ2-7; CDR3: CASSFSGIVYEQYF
V: TRBV6-1; J: TRBJ2-3; CDR3: CASGETSGTDTQYF
V: TRBV6-5; J: TRBJ2-7; CDR3: CASSYLGQVNEQYF
V: TRBV5-6; J: TRBJ2-1; CDR3: CASSLGPGGSYNEQFF
V: TRBV18; J: TRBJ2-4; CDR3: CASSPGDIQYF
V: TRBV27; J: TRBJ2-1; CDR3: CASSPSGELQQFF
V: TRBV11-3; J: TRBJ1-1; CDR3: CASSLTEYTEAFF
V: TRBV28; J: TRBJ1-2; CDR3: CASSLWAAINYGYTF
V: TRBV9; J: TRBJ2-2; CDR3: CASSPRTVNTGELFF
V: TRBV6-1; J: TRBJ1-1; CDR3: CASSPQGPDTEAFF